Listed below are T cell receptor beta chains from one sample, sequenced in a study of blood T cell repertoires in COVID-19. Measured with immunoSEQ multiplex PCR; TCRdb has only the in-frame clones, and not every one. The sample contains just over 300,000 clones, approximately 83% of which appear only once. The sample taken for sequencing was PBMCs or T cells enriched from blood (not recorded which). Every receptor here comes from a man aged 30-40 years who had recovered from COVID-19. The CDR3 runs from the conserved cysteine through the conserved F or W. Fields, in order: CDR3 length, D gene, J gene, V gene, clone size, CDR3 DNA, CDR3 protein. D genes are given only for firm matches. A row's size may be missing; if present it is once, few, many or a size class.

cdr3_length: 11; d_call: -; j_call: TRBJ1-2; v_call: TRBV7-9; clone_size: once; cdr3_nt: TGTGCCAGCAGCGGGCCCGTGGGCTACACCTTC; cdr3_aa: CASSGPVGYTF
cdr3_length: 14; d_call: -; j_call: TRBJ1-1; v_call: TRBV5-1; clone_size: -; cdr3_nt: TGCGCCAGCAGGCTATCCCCAGGGTCTACTGAAGCTTTCTTT; cdr3_aa: CASRLSPGSTEAFF
cdr3_length: 15; d_call: -; j_call: TRBJ1-1; v_call: TRBV11-2; clone_size: -; cdr3_nt: TGTGCCAGCAGCTTTAGTATGGGCCGGAACACTGAAGCTTTCTTT; cdr3_aa: CASSFSMGRNTEAFF
cdr3_length: 14; d_call: -; j_call: TRBJ1-4; v_call: TRBV27; clone_size: few; cdr3_nt: TGTGCCAGCAGTTTCGGGATTTCTGATGAAAAACTGTTTTTT; cdr3_aa: CASSFGISDEKLFF
cdr3_length: 10; d_call: -; j_call: TRBJ1-1; v_call: TRBV29-1; clone_size: many; cdr3_nt: TGCAGCGTTGACGCAGGGGAAGCTTTCTTT; cdr3_aa: CSVDAGEAFF
cdr3_length: 15; d_call: -; j_call: TRBJ1-5; v_call: TRBV15; clone_size: -; cdr3_nt: TGTGCCACCAGCAGGTATAGGGGGAGCAATCAGCCCCAGCATTTT; cdr3_aa: CATSRYRGSNQPQHF
cdr3_length: 15; d_call: TRBD1; j_call: TRBJ1-1; v_call: TRBV2; clone_size: -; cdr3_nt: TGTGCCGACCGGGGACAGGGACTACAAGGCACTGAAGCTTTCTTT; cdr3_aa: CADRGQGLQGTEAFF
cdr3_length: 16; d_call: TRBD2; j_call: TRBJ2-3; v_call: TRBV5-4; clone_size: few; cdr3_nt: TGTGCCAGCAGCTGGGGACTAGCGGGGAGCACAGATACGCAGTATTTT; cdr3_aa: CASSWGLAGSTDTQYF
cdr3_length: 17; d_call: -; j_call: TRBJ2-1; v_call: TRBV18; clone_size: -; cdr3_nt: TGTGCCAGCTCACCACCACAGGTAAAAAGCTCCTACAATGAGCAGTTCTTC; cdr3_aa: CASSPPQVKSSYNEQFF
cdr3_length: 13; d_call: -; j_call: TRBJ1-2; v_call: TRBV5-1; clone_size: -; cdr3_nt: TGCGCCAGCAGCCCAACGGGGGGGGATGGCTACACCTTC; cdr3_aa: CASSPTGGDGYTF
cdr3_length: 14; d_call: -; j_call: TRBJ2-1; v_call: TRBV3-1/TRBV3-2; clone_size: -; cdr3_nt: TGTGCCAGCAGCCAAAGGGGACTCTACAATGAGCAGTTCTTC; cdr3_aa: CASSQRGLYNEQFF
cdr3_length: 12; d_call: -; j_call: TRBJ2-5; v_call: TRBV29-1; clone_size: once; cdr3_nt: TGCAGCGGACGCCTGGGGGGAGAGACCCAGTACTTC; cdr3_aa: CSGRLGGETQYF
cdr3_length: 15; d_call: -; j_call: TRBJ2-3; v_call: TRBV25-1; clone_size: -; cdr3_nt: TGTGCCAGCAGTCTGGGGGGGGCTTCCACAGATACGCAGTATTTT; cdr3_aa: CASSLGGASTDTQYF
cdr3_length: 15; d_call: -; j_call: TRBJ2-5; v_call: TRBV7-6; clone_size: -; cdr3_nt: TGTGCCAGCAGCTTGGAGCGCGGAGGGGCGGGGACCCAGTACTTC; cdr3_aa: CASSLERGGAGTQYF
cdr3_length: 20; d_call: TRBD2; j_call: TRBJ2-1; v_call: TRBV5-1; clone_size: -; cdr3_nt: TGCGCCAGCAGCCGGATACTAGCGGGGGGGCGCGTTTTCTCCTACAATGAGCAGTTCTTC; cdr3_aa: CASSRILAGGRVFSYNEQFF
cdr3_length: 14; d_call: TRBD1; j_call: TRBJ1-5; v_call: TRBV5-1; clone_size: -; cdr3_nt: TGCGCCAGCAGCTTGAGGACAGGGGAGGAGCCCCAGCATTTT; cdr3_aa: CASSLRTGEEPQHF
cdr3_length: 16; d_call: -; j_call: TRBJ2-1; v_call: TRBV6-1; clone_size: once; cdr3_nt: TGTGCCAGCAGTGAAGCGCTCGGGACAAAAAGGAATGAGCAGTTCTTC; cdr3_aa: CASSEALGTKRNEQFF
cdr3_length: 14; d_call: TRBD1; j_call: TRBJ1-1; v_call: TRBV29-1; clone_size: -; cdr3_nt: TGCAGCGTTGGAAGATCCGGGACAGGGGCCGAAGCTTTCTTT; cdr3_aa: CSVGRSGTGAEAFF
cdr3_length: 16; d_call: -; j_call: TRBJ1-2; v_call: TRBV9; clone_size: -; cdr3_nt: TGTGCCAGCAGCGTAGGAGGTTCGGGGGTAAGCTATGGCTACACCTTC; cdr3_aa: CASSVGGSGVSYGYTF
cdr3_length: 15; d_call: -; j_call: TRBJ2-7; v_call: TRBV27; clone_size: -; cdr3_nt: TGTGCCAGCTGTCAGTATCCTCCCCCTCCCTACGAGCAGTACTTC; cdr3_aa: CASCQYPPPPYEQYF
cdr3_length: 13; d_call: -; j_call: TRBJ1-2; v_call: TRBV5-4; clone_size: -; cdr3_nt: TGTGCCAGCAGCAACCAAGGACAGAATGGCTACACCTTC; cdr3_aa: CASSNQGQNGYTF
cdr3_length: 15; d_call: -; j_call: TRBJ1-1; v_call: TRBV4-2; clone_size: -; cdr3_nt: TGTGCCAGCAGCCAAGATACGGGTGTATGGACTGAAGCTTTCTTT; cdr3_aa: CASSQDTGVWTEAFF
cdr3_length: 14; d_call: TRBD1; j_call: TRBJ1-2; v_call: TRBV7-9; clone_size: -; cdr3_nt: TGTGCCAGCAGCTCAGACAGGGATTCGAGAGGCTACACTTTC; cdr3_aa: CASSSDRDSRGYTF
cdr3_length: 14; d_call: -; j_call: TRBJ1-2; v_call: TRBV5-1; clone_size: -; cdr3_nt: TGCGCCAGCAGCTTGAACAGTCCCGATTATGGCTACACCTTC; cdr3_aa: CASSLNSPDYGYTF
cdr3_length: 13; d_call: -; j_call: TRBJ1-5; v_call: TRBV30; clone_size: -; cdr3_nt: TGTGCCTGGAGTCGGACAGACAATCAGCCCCAGCATTTT; cdr3_aa: CAWSRTDNQPQHF
cdr3_length: 14; d_call: TRBD2; j_call: TRBJ2-7; v_call: TRBV4-1; clone_size: -; cdr3_nt: TGCGCCAGCGAAGAGGGACTAGGCCTCTACGAGCAGTACTTC; cdr3_aa: CASEEGLGLYEQYF
cdr3_length: 14; d_call: -; j_call: TRBJ1-1; v_call: TRBV25-1; clone_size: -; cdr3_nt: TGTGCCAGCGGCAGAGGGGGGGGAGTCACTGAAGCTTTCTTT; cdr3_aa: CASGRGGGVTEAFF
cdr3_length: 14; d_call: -; j_call: TRBJ1-3; v_call: TRBV6-1; clone_size: -; cdr3_nt: TGTGCCAGCAGTGATAGCAGCTCTGGAAACACCATATATTTT; cdr3_aa: CASSDSSSGNTIYF
cdr3_length: 14; d_call: TRBD2; j_call: TRBJ2-5; v_call: TRBV5-1; clone_size: -; cdr3_nt: TGCGCCAGCAGCCCAGGGACTAGCCAAGAGACCCAGTACTTC; cdr3_aa: CASSPGTSQETQYF
cdr3_length: 12; d_call: -; j_call: TRBJ1-4; v_call: TRBV29-1; clone_size: -; cdr3_nt: TGCAGCGCTGGGGGGGGCAATGAAAAACTGTTTTTT; cdr3_aa: CSAGGGNEKLFF
cdr3_length: 11; d_call: -; j_call: TRBJ1-1; v_call: TRBV2; clone_size: -; cdr3_nt: TGTGCCAGCAGTGGGGAACAGGGTACTTTCTTT; cdr3_aa: CASSGEQGTFF
cdr3_length: 18; d_call: -; j_call: TRBJ2-7; v_call: TRBV4-1; clone_size: -; cdr3_nt: TGCGCCAGCAGCACGAGACTACCCCTTGGAGCGGGTGACTACGAGCAGTACTTC; cdr3_aa: CASSTRLPLGAGDYEQYF
cdr3_length: 17; d_call: TRBD2; j_call: TRBJ2-3; v_call: TRBV19; clone_size: -; cdr3_nt: TGTGCCAGTAGTACGAGGACTGGGCCGGGGGGAACAGATACGCAGTATTTT; cdr3_aa: CASSTRTGPGGTDTQYF
cdr3_length: 11; d_call: -; j_call: TRBJ1-4; v_call: TRBV7-2; clone_size: -; cdr3_nt: TGTGCCAGCAGCGACAATGGAAAACTGTTTTTT; cdr3_aa: CASSDNGKLFF
cdr3_length: 11; d_call: TRBD2; j_call: TRBJ2-1; v_call: TRBV25-1; clone_size: -; cdr3_nt: TGTGCCAGCAGTGGGGGGGGTGAGCAGTTCTTC; cdr3_aa: CASSGGGEQFF
cdr3_length: 16; d_call: -; j_call: TRBJ1-3; v_call: TRBV5-6; clone_size: -; cdr3_nt: TGTGCCAGCAGCCCCGGACTCAAAAACGCCGGAAACACCATATATTTT; cdr3_aa: CASSPGLKNAGNTIYF
cdr3_length: 14; d_call: -; j_call: TRBJ1-4; v_call: TRBV30; clone_size: once; cdr3_nt: TGTGCCTGGAGGGACAGAACAACTAATGAAAAACTGTTTTTT; cdr3_aa: CAWRDRTTNEKLFF
cdr3_length: 15; d_call: TRBD2; j_call: TRBJ2-1; v_call: TRBV11-2; clone_size: -; cdr3_nt: TGTGCCAGCAGCTTAGCGGGGGGGCCCCTCAATGAGCAGTTCTTC; cdr3_aa: CASSLAGGPLNEQFF
cdr3_length: 17; d_call: TRBD2; j_call: TRBJ2-4; v_call: TRBV30; clone_size: -; cdr3_nt: TGTGCCTGGAGTGTCGGACTAGCGGGGCTACCGGGGAACATTCAGTACTTC; cdr3_aa: CAWSVGLAGLPGNIQYF
cdr3_length: 14; d_call: TRBD1; j_call: TRBJ1-5; v_call: TRBV19; clone_size: -; cdr3_nt: TGTGCCAGTCTAAGAGGGGGCGGCAATCAGCCCCAGCATTTT; cdr3_aa: CASLRGGGNQPQHF
cdr3_length: 13; d_call: -; j_call: TRBJ2-3; v_call: TRBV7-9; clone_size: -; cdr3_nt: TGTGCCAGCAGCTCCAGACCCGGGGATACGCAGTATTTT; cdr3_aa: CASSSRPGDTQYF
cdr3_length: 15; d_call: -; j_call: TRBJ1-3; v_call: TRBV5-4; clone_size: -; cdr3_nt: TGTGCCAGCAGCTTGGGAACGGCTAGAGGAAACACCATATATTTT; cdr3_aa: CASSLGTARGNTIYF
cdr3_length: 11; d_call: TRBD2; j_call: TRBJ2-5; v_call: TRBV29-1; clone_size: once; cdr3_nt: TGCAGCGTTAGCGGGGGTGAGACCCAGTACTTC; cdr3_aa: CSVSGGETQYF
cdr3_length: 16; d_call: -; j_call: TRBJ2-6; v_call: TRBV15; clone_size: -; cdr3_nt: TGTGCCACCAGCAGAGAAGTGAGCTCTGGGGCCAACGTCCTGACTTTC; cdr3_aa: CATSREVSSGANVLTF